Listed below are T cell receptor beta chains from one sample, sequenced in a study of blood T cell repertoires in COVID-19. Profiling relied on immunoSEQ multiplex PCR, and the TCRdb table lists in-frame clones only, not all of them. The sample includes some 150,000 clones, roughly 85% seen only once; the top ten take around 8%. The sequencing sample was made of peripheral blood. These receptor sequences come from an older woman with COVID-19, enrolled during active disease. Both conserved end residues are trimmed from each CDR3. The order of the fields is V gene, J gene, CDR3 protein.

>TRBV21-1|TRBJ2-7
ASSEDRGNEQY
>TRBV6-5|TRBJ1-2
ASSYSRAGGYT
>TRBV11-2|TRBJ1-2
ASSLDGTESSYGYT
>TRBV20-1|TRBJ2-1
SASAAGAQHNEQF
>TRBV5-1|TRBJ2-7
ASSLEYTGFPRYEQY
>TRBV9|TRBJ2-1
ASSTSGGIYNEQF
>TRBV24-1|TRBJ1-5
ATSAPGENQPQH
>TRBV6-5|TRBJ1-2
ASRSGQVRSYGYT
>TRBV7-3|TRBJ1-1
ASSLLRMNTEAF
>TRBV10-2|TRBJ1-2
ASSEYWTDAYGYT
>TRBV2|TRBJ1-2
ASRRQGAEDYGYT
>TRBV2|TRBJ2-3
ASRAAVSSTDTQY
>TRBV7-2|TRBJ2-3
ASSGQSTDTQY
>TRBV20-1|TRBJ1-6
SASFEGEYNSPLH
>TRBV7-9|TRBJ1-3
ASSLGKTGKQGNTIY
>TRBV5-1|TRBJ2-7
ASSPWGDRGYEQY
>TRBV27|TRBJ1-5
ASSITGGSNQPQH
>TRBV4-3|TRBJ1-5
ASSQVAGNQPQH
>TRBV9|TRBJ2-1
ASSVDSRVGLATFNEQF
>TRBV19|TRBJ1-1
ASSRGTASNTEAF
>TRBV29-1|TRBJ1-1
SVRGQENTEAF
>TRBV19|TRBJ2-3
ASSFPVGEPTSTDTQY
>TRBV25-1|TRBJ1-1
ASSEYEGAAEAF
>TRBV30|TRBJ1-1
AWSVRQLNTEAF
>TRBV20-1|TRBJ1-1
SASDSWATEAF
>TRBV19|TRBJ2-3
ASSIRQVSDTQY
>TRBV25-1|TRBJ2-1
ASSELGQFQF
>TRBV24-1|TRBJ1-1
ATSDATGLDTEAF
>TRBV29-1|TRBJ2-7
SVSSGQVGYEQY
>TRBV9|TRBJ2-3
ASSPGLVTDTQY
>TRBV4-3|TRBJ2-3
ASSQEWGKGQGAKDTQY
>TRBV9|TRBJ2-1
ASSPPTSGGADEQF
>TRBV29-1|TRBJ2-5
SVETGEGETQY
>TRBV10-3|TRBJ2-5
AISDQGIQETQY
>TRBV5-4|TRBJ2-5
ASSSAGTGKETQY